Listed below are T cell receptor beta chains from one sample, sequenced in a study of T cell changes during pregnancy in multiple sclerosis. The method was immunoSEQ multiplex PCR; TCRdb's version includes in-frame clones alone and lacks a portion of them. The sample carries 70,000 to 85,000 clones, about 91% recorded once. Here the sequenced sample was peripheral blood, taken before pregnancy. These receptors were taken from a female donor with multiple sclerosis, enrolled in a pregnancy study. Each CDR3 is given with its conserved first and last residue. Fields, in order: V gene, D gene, clone size, J gene, CDR3 DNA, CDR3 protein. D genes are given only for firm matches. Clone size is not always given. Where it is, it says once, few, many or a class for expanded clones.

V: TRBV5-6; D: .; size: .; J: TRBJ1-1; DNA: TGTGCCAGCAGCTTGCCCCTGACTCTGAACACTGAAGCTTTCTTT; CDR3: CASSLPLTLNTEAFF
V: TRBV28; D: TRBD1; size: .; J: TRBJ1-1; DNA: TGTGCCAGCAGACCAACAGGGGGCCACACTGAAGCTTTCTTT; CDR3: CASRPTGGHTEAFF
V: TRBV6-1; D: TRBD1; size: .; J: TRBJ2-5; DNA: TGTGCCAGCAGTGAAGCGCGACAGGGGCAGGGGACCCAGTACTTC; CDR3: CASSEARQGQGTQYF
V: TRBV6-6; D: TRBD1; size: .; J: TRBJ1-2; DNA: TGTGCCAGCAGTCCCCACCGCGGACAGGGAGACTATGGCTACACCTTC; CDR3: CASSPHRGQGDYGYTF
V: TRBV2; D: .; size: few; J: TRBJ1-1; DNA: TGTGCCTTCAGGGCTCGAGGAAGAACTGAAGCTTTCTTT; CDR3: CAFRARGRTEAFF
V: TRBV6-6; D: .; size: .; J: TRBJ2-3; DNA: TGTGCCAGCATCTGGAACAGGGCCTCAGATACGCAGTATTTT; CDR3: CASIWNRASDTQYF
V: TRBV7-2; D: TRBD2; size: .; J: TRBJ2-2; DNA: TGTGCCAGCAGCTTAACAGCGGGAGCCGGGGAGCTGTTTTTT; CDR3: CASSLTAGAGELFF
V: TRBV19; D: TRBD1; size: .; J: TRBJ1-5; DNA: TGTGCCTCCAAGACAGGGGGCAGGATTAGCAATCAGCCCCAGCATTTT; CDR3: CASKTGGRISNQPQHF
V: TRBV11-3; D: .; size: .; J: TRBJ2-2; DNA: TGTGCCAGCAGCTTAGGGAGGGACGGCACCGGGGAGCTGTTTTTT; CDR3: CASSLGRDGTGELFF
V: TRBV7-8; D: .; size: .; J: TRBJ2-7; DNA: TGTGCCAGCAGCTTAGAACCAGCGATCAGCTCCTACGAGCAGTACTTC; CDR3: CASSLEPAISSYEQYF
V: TRBV6-5; D: TRBD2; size: once; J: TRBJ2-7; DNA: TGTGCCAGCAGTTCCCGAGGACTAGTAGAATCGCTGTACTTC; CDR3: CASSSRGLVESLYF
V: TRBV19; D: .; size: few; J: TRBJ1-1; DNA: TGTGCCAGTAGGCGGGGAGTAACTGAAGCTTTCTTT; CDR3: CASRRGVTEAFF
V: TRBV7-2; D: TRBD2; size: .; J: TRBJ2-7; DNA: TGTGCCAGCAGCTTCTTAGGCGAGCGGGAGGGGTACTTC; CDR3: CASSFLGEREGYF
V: TRBV6-6; D: .; size: .; J: TRBJ1-2; DNA: TGTGCCAGCAGTTACTCGAACGCCGTCAGTTATGGCTACACCTTC; CDR3: CASSYSNAVSYGYTF
V: TRBV9; D: .; size: few; J: TRBJ1-1; DNA: TGTGCCAGCAGCGTAACGGGAGTATCTGAAGCTTTCTTT; CDR3: CASSVTGVSEAFF
V: TRBV14; D: TRBD2; size: .; J: TRBJ2-3; DNA: TGTGCCAGCAGCCGAGAAGGGACTAGCCCCTTTATCACAGATACGCAGTATTTT; CDR3: CASSREGTSPFITDTQYF
V: TRBV6-6; D: TRBD1; size: .; J: TRBJ2-3; DNA: TGTGCCAGCAGTTACGATGCCGGGACAGGGGCAGATACGCAGTATTTT; CDR3: CASSYDAGTGADTQYF
V: TRBV28; D: TRBD1; size: .; J: TRBJ2-5; DNA: TGTGCCAGCAGTTTCTCACAGGGGGCAAAAGGGACCCAGTACTTC; CDR3: CASSFSQGAKGTQYF
V: TRBV4-1; D: .; size: .; J: TRBJ2-2; DNA: TGCGCCAGCTGCTCGGGTGCGTCGAACCCAACCGGGGAGCTGTTTTTT; CDR3: CASCSGASNPTGELFF
V: TRBV7-9; D: TRBD2; size: .; J: TRBJ2-1; DNA: TGTGCCAGCAGCCCCTGGGGGGCGGGAGGGCCTAATGAGCAGTTCTTC; CDR3: CASSPWGAGGPNEQFF
V: TRBV18; D: TRBD2; size: .; J: TRBJ2-7; DNA: TGTGCCAGCTCACCACAACAGGCCGCCGGGACTAGCGGGAGGGCCGGTCGGTACGAGCAGTACTTC; CDR3: CASSPQQAAGTSGRAGRYEQYF
V: TRBV11-1; D: .; size: .; J: TRBJ2-7; DNA: TGTGCCAGCAGCTCCCCGGCAGGCGAGCAGTACTTC; CDR3: CASSSPAGEQYF
V: TRBV27; D: .; size: .; J: TRBJ2-7; DNA: TGTGCCAGCAGTTTAGGTAGCGGAGTCTCCTACGAGCAGTACTTC; CDR3: CASSLGSGVSYEQYF
V: TRBV18; D: .; size: .; J: TRBJ1-5; DNA: TGTGCCAGCTCACCCCTTGGGGGGAGGGCCGATCAGCCCCAGCATTTT; CDR3: CASSPLGGRADQPQHF
V: TRBV7-2; D: .; size: .; J: TRBJ1-3; DNA: TGTGCCAGCAGCTTAGTAGGACAGCCATCTGGAAACACCATATATTTT; CDR3: CASSLVGQPSGNTIYF
V: TRBV4-1; D: .; size: .; J: TRBJ2-2; DNA: TGCGCCAGCAGCCAAGTTCCACAGAATCCGAACACCGGGGAGCTGTTTTTT; CDR3: CASSQVPQNPNTGELFF
V: TRBV7-6; D: .; size: .; J: TRBJ1-1; DNA: TGTGCCAGCAGCTTAGTCTCAGGTGTGAACACTGAAGCTTTCTTT; CDR3: CASSLVSGVNTEAFF